These T cell receptor beta chains were read from a single sample in a study of blood T cell repertoires in COVID-19. Sequenced by immunoSEQ multiplex PCR; TCRdb stores in-frame clones only, minus some. The profile covers about 35,000 clones, with around 82% appearing a single time and over 3.5% taken by the ten largest. The specimen sequenced was peripheral blood. The receptors originated from a man aged 50 to 60 with acute or convalescent COVID-19. The CDR3 runs from the conserved cysteine through the conserved F or W. D genes are given only for firm matches. Clone size appears in some rows only: once, few, many, or a class for an expanded clone.

clone_size j_call d_call v_call cdr3_aa cdr3_nt
- TRBJ2-2 TRBD2 TRBV10-2 CATTGLLNTGELFF TGCGCCACTACGGGACTATTGAACACCGGGGAGCTGTTTTTT
once TRBJ2-3 - TRBV29-1 CSVEESTDTQYF TGCAGCGTCGAGGAGAGCACAGATACGCAGTATTTT
few TRBJ1-5 TRBD1 TRBV19 CASGQGNYQPQHF TGTGCCAGCGGACAGGGGAATTACCAGCCCCAGCATTTT
- TRBJ1-4 TRBD1 TRBV15 CATSRDLGQADEKLFF TGTGCCACCAGCAGAGATTTGGGACAGGCGGATGAAAAACTGTTTTTT
- TRBJ2-2 TRBD2 TRBV6-1 CASSEVSGWAGELFF TGTGCCAGCAGTGAAGTTAGCGGGTGGGCCGGGGAGCTGTTTTTT
- TRBJ2-7 - TRBV9 CASSVEGGALYEQYF TGTGCCAGCAGCGTAGAGGGCGGGGCACTCTACGAGCAGTACTTC
- TRBJ2-3 TRBD1 TRBV6-5 CASRPGGRTDTQYF TGTGCCAGCAGACCAGGGGGTAGGACAGATACGCAGTATTTT
- TRBJ1-6 TRBD1 TRBV27 CASSTPGGSPLHF TGTGCCAGCAGTACTCCAGGGGGTTCACCCCTCCACTTT
- TRBJ2-3 TRBD1 TRBV5-1 CASSLAPTGTGVRDTQYF TGCGCCAGCAGCTTGGCCCCCACCGGGACAGGGGTTAGGGATACGCAGTATTTT
- TRBJ2-7 TRBD1 TRBV9 CASSVGTGTGYEQYF TGTGCCAGCAGCGTAGGGACAGGGACCGGCTACGAGCAGTACTTC
- TRBJ2-5 - TRBV9 CASSSGQPPETQYF TGTGCCAGCAGCTCTGGACAGCCGCCCGAGACCCAGTACTTC
medium-sized TRBJ1-2 - TRBV5-6 CASSPGEGYTF TGTGCCAGCAGTCCAGGGGAGGGCTACACCTTC
- TRBJ1-2 TRBD1 TRBV5-4 CASSSHRGDYGYTF TGTGCCAGCAGCTCCCACAGGGGAGACTATGGCTACACCTTC
- TRBJ2-3 TRBD2 TRBV15 CATSRDSALAGGVTDTQYF TGTGCCACCAGCAGAGATTCGGCACTAGCGGGAGGCGTCACAGATACGCAGTATTTT
once TRBJ2-3 TRBD1 TRBV13 CASSAQGGQGTDTQYF TGTGCCAGCAGCGCACAAGGGGGACAGGGGACAGATACGCAGTATTTT
few TRBJ2-1 TRBD1 TRBV4-1 CASTKTGGEAYNEQFF TGCGCCAGCACTAAGACAGGGGGGGAGGCCTACAATGAGCAGTTCTTC
- TRBJ1-1 - TRBV2 CASSAVWQAF TGTGCCAGCAGTGCCGTATGGCAGGCGTTT
- TRBJ1-5 - TRBV12-3/TRBV12-4 CASSLFSNQPQHF TGTGCCAGCAGTTTATTCAGTAATCAGCCCCAGCATTTT
- TRBJ1-4 TRBD1 TRBV2 CARTGQGGEKLFF TGTGCCCGGACGGGACAGGGTGGCGAAAAACTGTTTTTT
- TRBJ2-1 TRBD2 TRBV5-1 CASSTGLASMSYNEQFF TGCGCCAGCAGCACAGGACTAGCAAGCATGTCCTACAATGAGCAGTTCTTC
once TRBJ1-2 TRBD1 TRBV5-6 CASRPDRDYGYTF TGTGCCAGCAGGCCCGACAGGGACTATGGCTACACCTTC
- TRBJ1-4 TRBD1 TRBV4-1 CASSLETGGRVGWEKLFF TGCGCCAGCAGCCTCGAAACAGGGGGAAGGGTCGGTTGGGAAAAACTGTTTTTT
- TRBJ1-2 - TRBV7-8 CASSLGPTLDYTF TGTGCCAGCAGCTTAGGGCCGACCCTAGACTACACCTTC
- TRBJ1-1 TRBD1 TRBV5-1 CASSLAQGQVTAFF TGCGCCAGCAGCTTGGCCCAGGGACAGGTGACAGCTTTCTTT
- TRBJ2-1 TRBD1 TRBV11-2 CASSVNRGYLSYNEQFF TGTGCCAGCAGCGTCAACAGGGGCTATCTCTCCTACAATGAGCAGTTCTTC
- TRBJ1-6 - TRBV18 CASSPTNSEGSPLHF TGTGCCAGCTCACCAACGAACTCCGAGGGATCACCCCTCCACTTT
- TRBJ2-7 TRBD2 TRBV19 CASSGETSGLEQYF TGTGCCAGTAGTGGAGAGACTAGCGGACTCGAGCAGTACTTC
once TRBJ2-5 TRBD2 TRBV6-2/TRBV6-3 CASSYQAGWQETQYF TGTGCCAGCAGTTACCAAGCGGGGTGGCAAGAGACCCAGTACTTC
- TRBJ2-5 - TRBV28 CASSFSEGGAETQYF TGTGCCAGCAGTTTTAGTGAGGGGGGGGCAGAGACCCAGTACTTC
- TRBJ2-2 - TRBV6-5 CASRAGVWTGELFF TGTGCCAGCAGGGCAGGGGTATGGACCGGGGAGCTGTTTTTT
- TRBJ1-6 - TRBV12-3/TRBV12-4 CASTSRATPLHF TGTGCCAGCACCTCGAGGGCGACCCCCCTCCACTTT
few TRBJ1-5 - TRBV4-1 CASSQNAQGQPQHF TGCGCCAGCAGCCAAAACGCCCAGGGTCAGCCCCAGCATTTT
- TRBJ1-5 TRBD1 TRBV6-5 CASSSGTASNQPQHF TGTGCCAGCAGCTCCGGGACAGCAAGCAATCAGCCCCAGCATTTT
few TRBJ2-1 TRBD2 TRBV3-1/TRBV3-2 CASRRRTSGINEQFF TGTGCCAGCAGGCGACGGACTAGCGGCATCAATGAGCAGTTCTTC
- TRBJ2-5 TRBD1 TRBV28 CASRAGTGRETQYF TGTGCCAGCAGGGCCGGGACAGGGAGGGAGACCCAGTACTTC
- TRBJ1-2 TRBD1 TRBV25-1 CASGTGTVLYGYTF TGTGCCAGCGGGACCGGGACAGTCCTCTATGGCTACACCTTC
once TRBJ1-1 TRBD1 TRBV27 CASSLYRGNTEAFF TGTGCCAGCAGTTTATACAGGGGGAACACTGAAGCTTTCTTT
once TRBJ2-2 TRBD2 TRBV28 CASSLLAGRGTGELFF TGTGCCAGCAGTTTGTTAGCGGGAAGGGGGACCGGGGAGCTGTTTTTT
- TRBJ1-5 TRBD1 TRBV4-1 CASSPQWDSMGNQPQHF TGCGCCAGCAGCCCGCAATGGGACAGCATGGGAAATCAGCCCCAGCATTTT
once TRBJ2-4 - TRBV19 CASRNRKNIQYF TGTGCCAGTAGGAACAGAAAAAACATTCAGTACTTC
- TRBJ2-5 TRBD2 TRBV29-1 CSVEGASGSLQETQYF TGCAGCGTTGAAGGGGCTAGCGGGAGCCTCCAAGAGACCCAGTACTTC
few TRBJ2-5 - TRBV23-1 CASSHPARAQLETQYF TGCGCCAGCAGTCACCCCGCCAGGGCACAATTGGAGACCCAGTACTTC
- TRBJ2-7 - TRBV3-1/TRBV3-2 CASSRKGVQPGEQYF TGTGCCAGCAGCCGCAAGGGGGTACAGCCGGGGGAGCAGTACTTC
- TRBJ1-3 TRBD1 TRBV14 CASSGTAKNTIYF TGTGCCAGCAGTGGGACAGCTAAAAACACCATATATTTT
few TRBJ2-1 - TRBV27 CASSLVGDSYNEQFF TGTGCCAGCAGTTTAGTGGGAGACTCCTACAATGAGCAGTTCTTC
- TRBJ2-1 TRBD2 TRBV12-5 CASGLTNQGSSGGWVQDNEQFF TGTGCTAGTGGTTTGACGAATCAGGGGTCTAGCGGGGGGTGGGTCCAGGACAATGAGCAGTTCTTC
- TRBJ2-1 - TRBV7-9 CASNVGQSYNEQFF TGTGCCAGCAACGTTGGACAGTCCTACAATGAGCAGTTCTTC
- TRBJ2-7 TRBD2 TRBV5-4 CASSLGFTSGDEQYF TGTGCCAGCAGCTTGGGTTTCACTAGCGGCGACGAGCAGTACTTC
- TRBJ2-5 - TRBV24-1 CATNDRQGKGTQYF TGTGCCACCAACGATCGGCAGGGGAAGGGGACCCAGTACTTC
once TRBJ2-2 - TRBV9 CASSVRDSGELFF TGTGCCAGCAGCGTCCGGGACTCCGGGGAGCTGTTTTTT
- TRBJ1-3 - TRBV28 CASSQGRGAGNTIYF TGTGCCAGCAGCCAAGGTCGCGGGGCAGGAAACACCATATATTTT
- TRBJ2-1 TRBD2 TRBV19 CASSPTSGVYNEQFF TGTGCCAGTAGTCCGACTAGCGGGGTCTACAATGAGCAGTTCTTC
- TRBJ2-7 TRBD1 TRBV3-1/TRBV3-2 CASRPGTAVEQYF TGTGCCAGCAGGCCCGGGACAGCGGTCGAGCAGTACTTC